The sequence of this T cell receptor beta chain was determined in a study of blood T cell repertoires in COVID-19. Study background: Acute-phase and convalescent COVID-19 samples originated in the United States, Italy and Spain.

This CDR3 is built from 17 residues. CDR1 SGHTA and CDR2 FQGNSA come from the germline V gene. V dropped 5 bases and J dropped 4; count of bases not matched to a gene: 12. Source study methods: Reference gene primer amplification yielded estimated nucleated cell counts. The assay was immunoSEQ multiplex PCR, and TCRdb's table has in-frame clones only and misses some. V and J calls and clone size are copied from that table; D and trimming were computed from the DNA. Of about 220,000 clones listed, approximately 80% are singletons. The genes are TRBV7-2 and TRBJ2-5; TRBD2 matches 11 bases. Sequences were obtained from peripheral blood. The TCR originated in a human donor in a cohort sampled during active COVID-19. CDR3 DNA: TGTGCCAGCAGCCTTAGCGGGGGGGCAAGGGCAACAGAGACCCAGTACTTC. Residues: CASSLSGGARATETQYF.